The 11 T cell receptor beta chains presented below share a single source sample, sequenced in a study of blood T cells in healthy people across ages. With a J-beta primer mix and a sample-barcoded 5' primer, a second PCR ran about 7 to 11 cycles. From the 5' RACE reads, TCRdb called clonotypes with MiXCR, one entry per CDR3 protein. The repertoire holds 1.5 million to 2 million distinct CDR3 sequences, with approximately 28% as singletons. Sequenced: blood. These receptors all come from a woman in her 30s in good health.

This clonotype was counted ten times or more. The rearrangement links TRBV28 to TRBJ2-6, with 8 positions matching TRBD1. Unmatched junction bases numbered 3, after V lost 5 bases and J lost 0 bases. This CDR3 is 16 amino acids long. The germline CDR1 and CDR2 sequences are MDHEN and SYDVKM. DNA of the CDR3: TGTGCCAGCAGTCCGGGACAGGTCTCTGGGGCCAACGTCCTGACTTTC. Protein: CASSPGQVSGANVLTF.

The chain has TRBV14 and TRBJ2-1, with D maybe TRBD2 (5 bases). Germline V lookup: CDR1 SGHDN, CDR2 FVKESK. The CDR3 consists of 13 residues. The germline V and J ends were trimmed by 2 bases and 9 bases, with 11 bases remaining between them. The CDR3 is CASSQTGGGEQFF. DNA of the CDR3: TGTGCCAGCAGCCAAACTGGAGGTGGTGAGCAGTTCTTC.

The chain has TRBV11-2 and TRBJ2-1, with 7 bases that match TRBD1. J gave up 6 bases and V 5 bases, and 10 bases lay outside the gene matches. CDR1 SGHAT and CDR2 FQNNGV come from the germline V gene. This CDR3 region has 15 residues. This CDR3 reads CASSPPNRGANEQFF. The CDR3 bases are TGTGCCAGCAGCCCGCCTAACAGGGGAGCCAATGAGCAGTTCTTC. The complete variable domain, with remaining parts taken from reference TRBV11-2 and TRBJ2-1, reads EAGVAQSPRYKIIEKRQSVAFWCNPISGHATLYWYQQILGQGPKLLIQFQNNGVVDDSQLPKDRFSAERLKGVDSTLKIQPAKLEDSAVYLCASSPPNRGANEQFFGPGTRLTVL.

At least ten counts were recorded for this clonotype. V and J are TRBV29-1 and TRBJ2-1, with 9 bases lining up with TRBD2. The CDR3 runs to 12 residues. Germline CDR1 SQVTM, CDR2 ANQGSEA. Unmatched junction bases numbered 6, after V lost 7 bases and J lost 8 bases. As DNA, the CDR3 is TGCAGCGGTAGCGGGAGCGCGGATGAGCAGTTCTTC. The encoded protein is CSGSGSADEQFF.

This clonotype showed up just a few times. V and J are TRBV29-1 and TRBJ2-7; a possible D gene is TRBD2 (6 bases). Looked up from germline, CDR1 is SQVTM and CDR2 is ANQGSEA. The V gene lost 2 bases and the J gene lost 6 bases, with 14 bases spanning the gap. The CDR3 sequence is 13 residues long. DNA of the CDR3: TGCAGCGTTGAACGAGTGGGGGGTGCCGAGCAGTACTTC. Residues: CSVERVGGAEQYF.

This clonotype came up a few times. The rearrangement links TRBV5-1 to TRBJ1-1, with D unresolved. The V gene lost 5 bases and the J gene lost 3 bases, with 17 bases spanning the gap. The CDR3 extends over 15 amino acids. Germline V gene sequence: CDR1 SGHRS, CDR2 YFSETQ. The CDR3 region is CASRWDRTRDTEAFF. For the CDR3, the DNA is TGCGCCAGCAGGTGGGATAGGACGAGGGACACTGAAGCTTTCTTT. Variable domain in full (rest from reference TRBV5-1 and TRBJ1-1): KAGVTQTPRYLIKTRGQQVTLSCSPISGHRSVSWYQQTPGQGLQFLFEYFSETQRNKGNFPGRFSGRQFSNSRSEMNVSTLELGDSALYLCASRWDRTRDTEAFFGQGTRLTVV.

The chain recombines TRBV11-2 with TRBJ2-1; 9 bases align to TRBD2. Trimming at V came to 5 bases and at J to 10 bases, leaving 18 bases not matched to a gene. This CDR3 has 17 amino acids. CDR1 SGHAT and CDR2 FQNNGV come from the germline V gene. The CDR3, as DNA: TGTGCCAGCAGCCCCCCCGGTGGACTAGCGAGACACTACGAGCAGTTCTTC. Amino acids: CASSPPGGLARHYEQFF.

In this sample, this clonotype turned up many times. This chain links TRBV28 with TRBJ2-7; 10 bases agree with TRBD1. From germline, CDR1 is MDHEN and CDR2 SYDVKM. Trimming cost V 4 bases and J 4 bases; bases outside gene matches: 7. This CDR3 contains 15 residues. CDR3 sequence (DNA): TGTGCCAGCAGTTCTCCGGGACAGGGGTTATACGAGCAGTACTTC. It codes for CASSSPGQGLYEQYF.

The gene calls are TRBV4-2 and TRBJ1-4, with a weak D call TRBD1 (5 bases). The germline V gene has CDR1 LGHNA and CDR2 YNFKEQ. This CDR3 is built from 17 residues. V dropped 2 bases and J dropped 4 bases, with 17 bases sitting between them. The CDR3 DNA sequence: TGTGCCAGCAGCCAATCTGTGGGACGACGGGATAATGAAAAACTGTTTTTT. Translation: CASSQSVGRRDNEKLFF.

This chain links TRBV30 with TRBJ2-1; D gene uncertain. Trimming left V 1 base short and J 12 bases short, with 7 bases between. This CDR3 has 10 amino acids. CDR1 is GTSNPN, CDR2 SVGIG, per germline (reference sequence). The CDR3 nucleotides read TGTGCCTGGAGTGACCCCGTGCAGTTCTTC. Amino acids: CAWSDPVQFF.

The chain employs TRBV29-1 and TRBJ2-1; no firm D call. Trimming cost V 4 bases and J 4 bases, with 14 bases left between them. Germline lookup yields CDR1 SQVTM and CDR2 ANQGSEA. This CDR3 is built from 14 residues. The CDR3 sequence is CSVAPRNPYNEQFF. The CDR3 DNA sequence: TGCAGCGTTGCTCCACGAAACCCTTACAATGAGCAGTTCTTC.